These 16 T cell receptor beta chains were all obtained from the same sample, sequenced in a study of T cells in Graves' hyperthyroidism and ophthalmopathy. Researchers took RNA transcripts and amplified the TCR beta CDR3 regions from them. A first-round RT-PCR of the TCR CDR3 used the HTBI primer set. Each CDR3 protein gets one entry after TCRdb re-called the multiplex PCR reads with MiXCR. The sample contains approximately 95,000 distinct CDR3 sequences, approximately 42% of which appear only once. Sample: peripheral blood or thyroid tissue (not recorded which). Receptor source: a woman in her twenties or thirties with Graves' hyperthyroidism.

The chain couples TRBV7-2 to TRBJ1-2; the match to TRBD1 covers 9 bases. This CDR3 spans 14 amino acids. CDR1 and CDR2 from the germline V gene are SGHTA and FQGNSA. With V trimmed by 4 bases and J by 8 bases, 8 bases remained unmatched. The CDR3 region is CASSSTGQGGGYTF. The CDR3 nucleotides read TGTGCCAGCAGCTCCACGGGACAGGGTGGAGGCTACACCTTC.

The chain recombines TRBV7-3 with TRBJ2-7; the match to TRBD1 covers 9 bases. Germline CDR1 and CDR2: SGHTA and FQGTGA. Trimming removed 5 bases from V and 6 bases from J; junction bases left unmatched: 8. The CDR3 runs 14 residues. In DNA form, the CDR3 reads TGTGCCAGCAGCCCGTGGGACAGGGCTGGCGAGCAGTACTTC. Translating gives CASSPWDRAGEQYF.

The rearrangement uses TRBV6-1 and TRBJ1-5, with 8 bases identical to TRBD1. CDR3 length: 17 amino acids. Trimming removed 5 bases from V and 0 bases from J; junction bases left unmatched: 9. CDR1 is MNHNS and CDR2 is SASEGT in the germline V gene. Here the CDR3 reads CASSYPQGGYSNQPQHF. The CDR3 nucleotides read TGTGCCAGCAGTTACCCACAGGGGGGTTATAGCAATCAGCCCCAGCATTTT.

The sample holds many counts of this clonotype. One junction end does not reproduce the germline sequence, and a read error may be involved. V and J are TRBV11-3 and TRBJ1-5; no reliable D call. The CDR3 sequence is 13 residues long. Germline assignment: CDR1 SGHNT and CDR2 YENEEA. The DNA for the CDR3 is TGTGCCAGCAGCCGTGGGTCCAATCAGCCCCGGCATTTT. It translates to CASSRGSNQPRHF.

The CDR3 DNA follows: TGTGCCAGCAGTGAACCTAGGAACACTGAAGCTTTCTTT. Translating it yields CASSEPRNTEAFF. The chain combines TRBV2 with TRBJ1-1; D uncertain. Between the trimmed V and J ends, which lost 2 bases and 1 base, there was a span of 5 bases. CDR3 length: 13 amino acids. The germline CDR1 and CDR2 sequences are SNHLY and FYNNEI.

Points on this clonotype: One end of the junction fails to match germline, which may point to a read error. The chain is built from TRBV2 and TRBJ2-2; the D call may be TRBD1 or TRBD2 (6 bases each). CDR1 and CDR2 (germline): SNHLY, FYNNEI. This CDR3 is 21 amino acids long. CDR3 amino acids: CASSYSLTPLTGGPNTGELLF. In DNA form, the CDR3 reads TGTGCCAGCAGTTACTCCCTGACGCCCTTAACCGGGGGCCCGAACACCGGGGAGCTGCTTTTT.

The CDR3 spells CACAGVAGAQETQYF. The DNA for the CDR3 is TGTGCCTGCGCGGGAGTAGCGGGAGCCCAAGAGACCCAGTACTTC. The gene calls are TRBV7-2 and TRBJ2-5; TRBD2 agrees at 9 bases. Looked up from germline, CDR1 is SGHTA and CDR2 is FQGNSA. V was clipped by 11 bases and J by 1 base; unmatched bases: 11. This CDR3 contains 15 residues.

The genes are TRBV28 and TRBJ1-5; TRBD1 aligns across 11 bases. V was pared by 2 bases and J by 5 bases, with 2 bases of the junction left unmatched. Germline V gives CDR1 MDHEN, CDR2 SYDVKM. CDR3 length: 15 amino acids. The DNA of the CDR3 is TGTGCCAGCAGTTTACCGGGACAGGGGGATCAGCCCCAGCATTTT. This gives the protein CASSLPGQGDQPQHF. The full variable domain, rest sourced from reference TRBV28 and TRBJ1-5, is DVKVTQSSRYLVKRTGEKVFLECVQDMDHENMFWYRQDPGLGLRLIYFSYDVKMKEKGDIPEGYSVSREKKERFSLILESASTNQTSMYLCASSLPGQGDQPQHFGDGTRLSIL.

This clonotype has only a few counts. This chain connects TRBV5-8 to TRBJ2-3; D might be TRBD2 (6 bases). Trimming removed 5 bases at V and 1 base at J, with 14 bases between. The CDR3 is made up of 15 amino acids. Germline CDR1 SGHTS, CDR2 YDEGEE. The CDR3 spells CASRIWREGTDTQYF. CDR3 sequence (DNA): TGTGCCAGCAGAATCTGGCGGGAAGGCACAGATACGCAGTATTTT.

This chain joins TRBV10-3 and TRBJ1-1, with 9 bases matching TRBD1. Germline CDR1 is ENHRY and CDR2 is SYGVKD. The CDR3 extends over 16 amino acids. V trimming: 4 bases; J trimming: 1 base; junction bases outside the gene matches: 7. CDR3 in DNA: TGTGCCATCAGTGCTAGGACAGGGGCGACGAACACTGAAGCTTTCTTT. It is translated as CAISARTGATNTEAFF.

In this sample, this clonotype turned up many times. This chain's CDR3 is CSARDMRVSSYEQYF. In DNA form, the CDR3 reads TGCAGTGCTAGAGATATGAGGGTCTCCTCCTACGAGCAGTACTTC. This rearrangement joins TRBV20-1 to TRBJ2-7; D perhaps matches TRBD2 (5 bases). The germline V and J ends were trimmed by 0 bases and 0 bases, with 12 bases remaining between them. The length of the CDR3 is 15 residues. CDR1 is DFQATT, CDR2 SNEGSKA, per germline (reference sequence).

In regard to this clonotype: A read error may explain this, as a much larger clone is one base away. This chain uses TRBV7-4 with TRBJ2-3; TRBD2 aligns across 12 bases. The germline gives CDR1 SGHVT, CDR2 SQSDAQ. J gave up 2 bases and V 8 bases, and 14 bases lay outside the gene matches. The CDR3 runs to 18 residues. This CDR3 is CASGPNDGLAGPTDTQYF. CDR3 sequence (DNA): TGTGCCAGCGGCCCGAACGATGGACTAGCGGGACCCACAGATACGCAGTATTTT.

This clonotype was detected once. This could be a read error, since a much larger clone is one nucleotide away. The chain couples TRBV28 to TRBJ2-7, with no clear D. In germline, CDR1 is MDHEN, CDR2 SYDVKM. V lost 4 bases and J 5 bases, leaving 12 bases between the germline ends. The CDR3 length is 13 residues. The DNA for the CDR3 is TGTGCCAGCAGTTCCCCATACGCGGACGAGCAGTACTTC. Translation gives CASSSPYADEQYF.

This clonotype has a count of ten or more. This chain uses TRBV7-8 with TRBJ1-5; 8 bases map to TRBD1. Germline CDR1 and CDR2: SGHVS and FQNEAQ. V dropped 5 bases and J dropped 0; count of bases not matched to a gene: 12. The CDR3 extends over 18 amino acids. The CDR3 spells CASSALGLTGVSNQPQHF. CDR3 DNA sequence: TGTGCCAGCAGCGCCTTAGGATTGACAGGGGTTAGCAATCAGCCCCAGCATTTT.

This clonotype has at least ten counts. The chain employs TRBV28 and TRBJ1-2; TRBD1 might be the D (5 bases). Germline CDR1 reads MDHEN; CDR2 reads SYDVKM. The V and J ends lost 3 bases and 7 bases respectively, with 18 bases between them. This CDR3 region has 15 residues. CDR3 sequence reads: CASSFARRGRFGYTF. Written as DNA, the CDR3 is TGTGCCAGCAGTTTCGCCAGGCGGGGCAGGTTTGGCTACACCTTC.

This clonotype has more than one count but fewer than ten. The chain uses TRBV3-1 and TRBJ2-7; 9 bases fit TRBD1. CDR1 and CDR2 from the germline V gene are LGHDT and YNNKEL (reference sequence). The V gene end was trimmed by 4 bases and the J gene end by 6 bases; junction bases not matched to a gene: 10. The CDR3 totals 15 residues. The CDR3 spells CASSPQWTGDFEQYF. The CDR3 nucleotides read TGTGCCAGCAGCCCCCAATGGACAGGGGATTTCGAGCAGTACTTC.